The clone carrying this TCR beta chain was seen repeatedly, ten times or more. Its antigen is unidentified. The data originate from a study of regulatory T cells in long-lasting Graves disease. Study context: Newly diagnosed Graves' patients took antithyroid drugs under 3 months.

Study conclusions and caveats: TRBV28, TRBJ1-2 and TRBJ2-5 were favored in persistent disease. New patients shared fewer public clonotypes (roughly 910) than persistent patients did (roughly 2,700). Not thyroid tissue but only peripheral blood was studied.

V dropped 6 bases and J dropped 4 bases, with 12 bases sitting between them. CDR3 length: 13 amino acids. Arm-PCR of CDR3 regions with iRepertoire HTBI primers generated TCR beta libraries. MiXCR, applied by TCRdb to the multiplex PCR reads, yields one record per CDR3 protein. The sample records about 320,000 distinct CDR3 sequences, about 18% being singletons. Time point here: newly diagnosed GD, antithyroid drugs for less than 3 months. RNA from PBMCs was the source of the TCR library. Sample: peripheral blood mononuclear cells (PBMCs), taken at new diagnosis, from a patient treated with antithyroid drugs. This clonotype originated in a female donor with Graves disease. This chain links TRBV12-3 or TRBV12-4 with TRBJ2-5; D is unclear. The CDR3 loop reads CASSSDRLETQYF. Written as DNA, the CDR3 is TGTGCCAGCAGCTCAGACCGACTAGAGACCCAGTACTTC.